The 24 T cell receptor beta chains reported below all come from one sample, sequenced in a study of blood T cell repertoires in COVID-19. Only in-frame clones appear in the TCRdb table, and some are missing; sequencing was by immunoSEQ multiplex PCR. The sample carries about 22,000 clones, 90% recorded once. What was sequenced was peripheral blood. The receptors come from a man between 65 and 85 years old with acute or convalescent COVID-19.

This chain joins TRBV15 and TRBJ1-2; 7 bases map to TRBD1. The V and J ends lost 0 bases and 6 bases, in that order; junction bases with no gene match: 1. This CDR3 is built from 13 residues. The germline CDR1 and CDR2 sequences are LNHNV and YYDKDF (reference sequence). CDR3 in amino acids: CATSRDTGDGYTF. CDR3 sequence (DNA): TGTGCCACCAGCAGAGATACAGGGGATGGCTACACCTTC.

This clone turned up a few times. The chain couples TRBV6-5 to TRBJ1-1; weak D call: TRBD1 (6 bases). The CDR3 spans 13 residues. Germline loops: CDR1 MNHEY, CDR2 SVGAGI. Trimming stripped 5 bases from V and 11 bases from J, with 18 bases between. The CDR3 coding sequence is TGTGCCAGCAGTAACGTACAGGGTTGGATTGCTTTCTTT. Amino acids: CASSNVQGWIAFF.

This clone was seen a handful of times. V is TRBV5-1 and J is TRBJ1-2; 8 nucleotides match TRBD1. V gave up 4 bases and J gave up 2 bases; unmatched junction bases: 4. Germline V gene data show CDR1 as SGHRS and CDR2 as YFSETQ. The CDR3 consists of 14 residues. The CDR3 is CASSPRQGNYGYTF. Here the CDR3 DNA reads TGCGCCAGCAGCCCCCGACAGGGGAACTATGGCTACACCTTC. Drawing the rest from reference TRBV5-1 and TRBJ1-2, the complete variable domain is KAGVTQTPRYLIKTRGQQVTLSCSPISGHRSVSWYQQTPGQGLQFLFEYFSETQRNKGNFPGRFSGRQFSNSRSEMNVSTLELGDSALYLCASSPRQGNYGYTFGSGTRLTVV.

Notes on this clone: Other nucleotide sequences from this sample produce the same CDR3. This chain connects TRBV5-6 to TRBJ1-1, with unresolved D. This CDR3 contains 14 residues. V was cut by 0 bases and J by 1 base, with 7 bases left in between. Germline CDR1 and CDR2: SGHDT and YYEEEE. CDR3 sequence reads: CASSLVQRNTEAFF. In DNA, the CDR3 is TGTGCCAGCAGCTTGGTACAGAGGAACACTGAAGCTTTCTTT.

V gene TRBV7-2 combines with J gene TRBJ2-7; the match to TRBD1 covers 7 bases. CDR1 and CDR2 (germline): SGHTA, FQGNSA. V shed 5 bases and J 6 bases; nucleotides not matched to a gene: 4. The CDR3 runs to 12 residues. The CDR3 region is CASSPRQGEQYF. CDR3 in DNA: TGTGCCAGCAGCCCGAGACAGGGCGAGCAGTACTTC.

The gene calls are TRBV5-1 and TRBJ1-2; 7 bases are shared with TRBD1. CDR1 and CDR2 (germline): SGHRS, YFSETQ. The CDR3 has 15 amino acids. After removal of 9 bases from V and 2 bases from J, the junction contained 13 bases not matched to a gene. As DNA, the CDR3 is TGCGCCACCCAACTCGGGACAGACTTAAACTATGGCTACACCTTC. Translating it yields CATQLGTDLNYGYTF. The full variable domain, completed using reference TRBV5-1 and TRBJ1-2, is KAGVTQTPRYLIKTRGQQVTLSCSPISGHRSVSWYQQTPGQGLQFLFEYFSETQRNKGNFPGRFSGRQFSNSRSEMNVSTLELGDSALYLCATQLGTDLNYGYTFGSGTRLTVV.

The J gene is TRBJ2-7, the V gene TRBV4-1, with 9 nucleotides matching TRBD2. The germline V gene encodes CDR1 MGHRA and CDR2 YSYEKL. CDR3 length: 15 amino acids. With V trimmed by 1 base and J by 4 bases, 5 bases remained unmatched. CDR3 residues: CASSQGGGAVYEQYF. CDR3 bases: TGCGCCAGCAGCCAAGGCGGGGGGGCAGTTTACGAGCAGTACTTC.

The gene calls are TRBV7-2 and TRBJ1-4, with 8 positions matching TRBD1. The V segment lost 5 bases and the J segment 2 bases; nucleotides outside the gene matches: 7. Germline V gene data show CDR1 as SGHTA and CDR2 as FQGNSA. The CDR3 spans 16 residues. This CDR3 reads CASSRQSGGTNEKLFF. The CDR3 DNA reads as TGTGCCAGCAGCCGGCAATCAGGGGGCACTAATGAAAAACTGTTTTTT.

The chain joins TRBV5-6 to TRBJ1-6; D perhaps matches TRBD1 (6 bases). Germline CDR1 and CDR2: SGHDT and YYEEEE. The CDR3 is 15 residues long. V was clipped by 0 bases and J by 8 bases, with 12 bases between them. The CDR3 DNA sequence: TGTGCCAGCAGCTTGGCAGGGGACATGGATTCACCCCTCCACTTT. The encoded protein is CASSLAGDMDSPLHF. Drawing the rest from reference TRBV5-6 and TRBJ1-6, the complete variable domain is DAGVTQSPTHLIKTRGQQVTLRCSPKSGHDTVSWYQQALGQGPQFIFQYYEEEERQRGNFPDRFSGHQFPNYSSELNVNALLLGDSALYLCASSLAGDMDSPLHFGNGTRLTVT.

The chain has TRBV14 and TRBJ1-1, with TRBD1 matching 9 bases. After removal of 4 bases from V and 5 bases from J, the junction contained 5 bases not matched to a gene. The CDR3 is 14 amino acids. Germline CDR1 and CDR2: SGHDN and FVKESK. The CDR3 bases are TGTGCCAGCAGCCTACAGGGGGCGCGGACTGAAGCTTTCTTT. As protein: CASSLQGARTEAFF.

The CDR3 region is CASSQDPGGRAGELFF. The CDR3 coding sequence is TGCGCCAGCAGCCAAGATCCAGGGGGCAGGGCCGGGGAGCTGTTTTTT. The chain links TRBV4-1 to TRBJ2-2, with 8 bases identical to TRBD1. CDR3 length equals 16 residues. Germline V gives CDR1 MGHRA, CDR2 YSYEKL. V gave up 0 bases and J gave up 6 bases; unmatched junction bases: 6.

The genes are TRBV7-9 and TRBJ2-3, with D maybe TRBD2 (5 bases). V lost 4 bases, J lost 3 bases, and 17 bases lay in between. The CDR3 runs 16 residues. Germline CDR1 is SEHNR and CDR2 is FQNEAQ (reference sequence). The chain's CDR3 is CASSSSRRERTDTQYF. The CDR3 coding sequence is TGTGCCAGCAGCTCCTCTAGAAGGGAGAGGACAGATACGCAGTATTTT.

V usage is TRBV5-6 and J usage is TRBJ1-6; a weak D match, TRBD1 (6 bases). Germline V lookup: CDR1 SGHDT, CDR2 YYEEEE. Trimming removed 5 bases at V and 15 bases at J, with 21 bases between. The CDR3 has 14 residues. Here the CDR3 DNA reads TGTGCCAGCAGTCAGGGGCCTCTGTTTCCTCACCTCCACTTT. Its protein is CASSQGPLFPHLHF.

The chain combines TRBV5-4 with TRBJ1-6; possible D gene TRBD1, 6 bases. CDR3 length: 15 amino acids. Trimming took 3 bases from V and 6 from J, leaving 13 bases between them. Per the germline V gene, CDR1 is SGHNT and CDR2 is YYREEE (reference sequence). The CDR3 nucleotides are TGTGCCAGCAGCTCCGGGGGGGCGACTAATTCACCCCTCCACTTT. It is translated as CASSSGGATNSPLHF.

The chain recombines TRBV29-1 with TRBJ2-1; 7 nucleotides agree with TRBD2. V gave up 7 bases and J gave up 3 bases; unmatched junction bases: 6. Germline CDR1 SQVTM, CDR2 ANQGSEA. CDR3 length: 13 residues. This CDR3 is CSGGGWNYNEQFF. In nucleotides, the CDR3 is TGCAGCGGCGGGGGTTGGAACTACAATGAGCAGTTCTTC.

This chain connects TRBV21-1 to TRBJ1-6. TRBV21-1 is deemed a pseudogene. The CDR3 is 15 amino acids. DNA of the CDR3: TGTGCCAGCAGCCAATCGGGGGGCCAAGTGTCACCCCTCCACTTT. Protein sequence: CASSQSGGQVSPLHF.

The CDR3 DNA reads as TGCGCCAGCAGCACAAACAATGAGCAGTTCTTC. It translates to CASSTNNEQFF. The chain carries TRBV5-1 and TRBJ2-1; D is unresolved. The CDR3 runs to 11 residues. Germline V CDR1 and CDR2: SGHRS, YFSETQ. Trimming cost V 4 bases and J 5 bases, with 4 bases left between them.

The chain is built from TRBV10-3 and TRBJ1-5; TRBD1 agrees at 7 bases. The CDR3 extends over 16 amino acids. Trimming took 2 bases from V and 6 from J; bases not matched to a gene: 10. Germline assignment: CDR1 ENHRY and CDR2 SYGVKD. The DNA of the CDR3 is TGTGCCATCAGTGAGGGGCCAGGGGGGATTCGTCAGCCCCAGCATTTT. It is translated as CAISEGPGGIRQPQHF.

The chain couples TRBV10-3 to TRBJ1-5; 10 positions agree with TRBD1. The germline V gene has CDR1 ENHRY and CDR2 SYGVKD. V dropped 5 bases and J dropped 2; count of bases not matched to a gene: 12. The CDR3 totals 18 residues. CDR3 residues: CAISTSGTGVAGNQPQHF. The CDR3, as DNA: TGTGCCATCAGTACGTCCGGGACAGGGGTGGCTGGCAATCAGCCCCAGCATTTT.

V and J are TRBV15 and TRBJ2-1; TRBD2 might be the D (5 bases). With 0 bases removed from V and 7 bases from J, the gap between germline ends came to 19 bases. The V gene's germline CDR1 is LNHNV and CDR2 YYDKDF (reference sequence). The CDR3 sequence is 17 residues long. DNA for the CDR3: TGTGCCACCAGCAGAGATTTTGCGGGTCCTACTACGAATGAGCAGTTCTTC. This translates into CATSRDFAGPTTNEQFF.

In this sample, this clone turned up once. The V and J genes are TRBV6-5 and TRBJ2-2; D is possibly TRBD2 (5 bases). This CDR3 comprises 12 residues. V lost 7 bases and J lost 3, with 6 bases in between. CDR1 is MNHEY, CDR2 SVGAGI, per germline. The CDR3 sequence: CASNGDTGELFF. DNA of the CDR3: TGTGCCAGCAACGGGGACACCGGGGAGCTGTTTTTT.

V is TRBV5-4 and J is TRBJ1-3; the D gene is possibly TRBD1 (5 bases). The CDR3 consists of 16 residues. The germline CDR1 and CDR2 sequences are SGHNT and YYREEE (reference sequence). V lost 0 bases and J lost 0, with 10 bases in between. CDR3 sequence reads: CASSLGQTSSGNTIYF. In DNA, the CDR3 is TGTGCCAGCAGCTTGGGACAGACGAGCTCTGGAAACACCATATATTTT.

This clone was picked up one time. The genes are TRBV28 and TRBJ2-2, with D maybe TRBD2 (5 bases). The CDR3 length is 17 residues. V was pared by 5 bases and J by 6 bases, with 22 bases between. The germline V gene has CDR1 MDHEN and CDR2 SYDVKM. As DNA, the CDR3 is TGTGCCAGCAGTGGCGAACTGGTACCGCCGAGGGCCGGGGAGCTGTTTTTT. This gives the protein CASSGELVPPRAGELFF.

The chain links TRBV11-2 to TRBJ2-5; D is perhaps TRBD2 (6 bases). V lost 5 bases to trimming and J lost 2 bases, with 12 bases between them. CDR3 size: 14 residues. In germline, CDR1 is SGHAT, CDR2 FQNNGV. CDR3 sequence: CASSRDFNQETQYF. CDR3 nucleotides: TGTGCCAGCAGCCGGGACTTCAATCAAGAGACCCAGTACTTC.